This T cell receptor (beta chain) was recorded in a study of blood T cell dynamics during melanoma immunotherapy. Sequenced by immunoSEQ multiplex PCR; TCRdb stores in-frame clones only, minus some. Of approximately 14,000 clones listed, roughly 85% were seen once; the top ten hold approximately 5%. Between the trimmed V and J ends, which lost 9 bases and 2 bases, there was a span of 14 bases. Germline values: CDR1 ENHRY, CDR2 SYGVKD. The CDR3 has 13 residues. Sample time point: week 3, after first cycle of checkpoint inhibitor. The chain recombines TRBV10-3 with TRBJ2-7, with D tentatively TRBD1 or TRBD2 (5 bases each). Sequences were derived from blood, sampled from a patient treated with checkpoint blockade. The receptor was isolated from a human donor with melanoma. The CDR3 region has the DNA TGTGCCATGGCGGATAGGGGAGCCTACGAGCAGTACTTC. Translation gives CAMADRGAYEQYF.